The TCR beta chain described here comes from a study of T cells in Graves' hyperthyroidism and ophthalmopathy. Broader study findings: Also found in blood were most expanded thyroid clonotypes above 0.001.

Uncontrolled infections, other autoimmune diseases, pregnancy or lactation led to exclusion of patients. The V end was cut by 3 bases, the J end by 8 bases, with 13 bases between. The CDR3 runs to 14 residues. Germline CDR1 is SEHNR and CDR2 is FQNEAQ (reference sequence). Regarding this clonotype: Its antigen is unidentified.

TCR beta CDR3 region amplification was performed from RNA transcripts. The HTBI primer set drove a first-round RT-PCR of the TCR CDR3. TCRdb processed the multiplex PCR reads anew with MiXCR; each CDR3 protein has one entry. The sample gives 540,000 or so distinct CDR3 sequences, 40% to 55% of which show up once; around 20% is in the top ten. The sample comprised peripheral blood or thyroid tissue (not recorded which). The chain carries TRBV7-9 and TRBJ1-4, with D unclear. The receptor comes from an adult woman with Graves' disease, either hyperthyroidism or ophthalmopathy (not recorded which). CDR3 amino acids: CASSFDTDGEKLFF. The CDR3 DNA sequence: TGTGCCAGCAGCTTCGACACGGACGGCGAAAAACTGTTTTTT.